These 21 T cell receptor beta chains came from one sample sequenced in a study of blood T cell repertoires in COVID-19. Some clones are missing from TCRdb's copy, which holds only in-frame ones; the method was immunoSEQ multiplex PCR. The sample consists of 300,000 to 400,000 clones, around 87% of them appearing once. Material: peripheral blood. These TCRs come from a woman aged 45-60 years with active or convalescent COVID-19.

This clone was detected only once. The chain employs TRBV27 and TRBJ1-1; 8 bases map to TRBD1. This CDR3 is 15 amino acids long. V was pared by 2 bases and J by 5 bases, with 7 bases of the junction left unmatched. From germline, CDR1 is MNHEY and CDR2 SMNVEV (reference sequence). CDR3 in amino acids: CASSLTLTGDTEAFF. The CDR3 DNA sequence: TGTGCCAGCAGTTTAACCCTGACAGGGGATACTGAAGCTTTCTTT.

The chain employs TRBV6-6 and TRBJ1-4, with TRBD1 identical over 9 bases. The V and J ends lost 5 bases and 7 bases, in that order; junction bases with no gene match: 5. The CDR3 extends over 14 amino acids. The V gene's germline CDR1 is MNHNY and CDR2 SVGAGI (reference sequence). The CDR3: CASSTDRGGEKLFF. CDR3 nucleotide sequence: TGTGCCAGCAGTACGGACAGGGGAGGTGAAAAACTGTTTTTT.

The chain joins TRBV28 to TRBJ2-1, with D unclear. Looked up from germline, CDR1 is MDHEN and CDR2 is SYDVKM. The germline V and J ends were trimmed by 2 bases and 8 bases, with 10 bases remaining between them. This CDR3 contains 13 residues. The CDR3 sequence is CASSLGTVYEQFF. In DNA, the CDR3 is TGTGCCAGCAGTTTAGGTACAGTCTATGAGCAGTTCTTC. The full variable domain, in which reference TRBV28 and TRBJ2-1 provide the parts outside the CDR3, is DVKVTQSSRYLVKRTGEKVFLECVQDMDHENMFWYRQDPGLGLRLIYFSYDVKMKEKGDIPEGYSVSREKKERFSLILESASTNQTSMYLCASSLGTVYEQFFGPGTRLTVL.

The chain joins TRBV5-1 to TRBJ1-5, with a possible D match to TRBD1 (5 bases). CDR1 SGHRS and CDR2 YFSETQ come from the germline V gene. Trimming cost V 0 bases and J 7 bases, with 11 bases left between them. The length of the CDR3 is 14 residues. CDR3 DNA sequence: TGCGCCAGCAGCTTGGGAAGTCAGGGACAGCCCCAGCATTTT. Residues: CASSLGSQGQPQHF.

The chain recombines TRBV30 with TRBJ1-3; TRBD1 is a possible D gene (5 bases). V gave up 1 base and J gave up 0 bases, with 10 bases separating them. CDR1 is GTSNPN and CDR2 is SVGIG in the germline V gene (reference sequence). The CDR3 has 15 residues. In nucleotides, the CDR3 is TGTGCCTGGAGTGGGACACATAACTCTGGAAACACCATATATTTT. This codes for CAWSGTHNSGNTIYF.

V is TRBV29-1 and J is TRBJ2-3; 10 bases are shared with TRBD2. The CDR3 totals 14 residues. CDR1 and CDR2 from the germline V gene are SQVTM and ANQGSEA. V dropped 4 bases and J dropped 2; count of bases not matched to a gene: 3. As DNA, the CDR3 is TGCAGCGTTGGGACTAGCGGATACACAGATACGCAGTATTTT. This codes for CSVGTSGYTDTQYF.

The chain links TRBV18 to TRBJ1-2, with D possibly TRBD1 on 6 matching bases. V gave up 3 bases and J gave up 4 bases, with 24 bases separating them. The CDR3 covers 18 residues. Germline CDR1 KGHSH, CDR2 LQKENI. The DNA for the CDR3 is TGTGCCAGCTCACCCAAGCCCCTCACAGGGAATGGAATCTATGGCTACACCTTC. This sequence encodes CASSPKPLTGNGIYGYTF. Drawing the rest from reference TRBV18 and TRBJ1-2, the complete variable domain is NAGVMQNPRHLVRRRGQEARLRCSPMKGHSHVYWYRQLPEEGLKFMVYLQKENIIDESGMPKERFSAEFPKEGPSILRIQQVVRGDSAAYFCASSPKPLTGNGIYGYTFGSGTRLTVV.

The rearrangement joins TRBV7-2 to TRBJ2-3; TRBD2 aligns across 7 bases. The CDR3 length is 15 residues. CDR1 and CDR2 (germline): SGHTA, FQGNSA. J lost 8 bases, V lost 0 bases, and 8 bases had no gene match. The DNA for the CDR3 is TGTGCCAGCAGCTTAGCTTCAGGGAGGGTTAGTACGCAGTATTTT. Translating gives CASSLASGRVSTQYF.

V is TRBV5-1 and J is TRBJ2-3; the match to TRBD2 covers 8 bases. Germline trimming cut 3 bases from V and 3 bases from J; bases unmatched to any gene: 6. The CDR3 is made up of 15 amino acids. CDR1 is SGHRS, CDR2 YFSETQ, per germline. The CDR3 loop is CASSSGTSKTDTQYF. In DNA, the CDR3 is TGCGCCAGCAGCTCCGGGACTAGTAAGACAGATACGCAGTATTTT.

This chain uses TRBV28 with TRBJ2-7; TRBD2 matches 9 bases. The CDR3 extends over 16 amino acids. Germline loops: CDR1 MDHEN, CDR2 SYDVKM. V trimming: 7 bases; J trimming: 6 bases; junction bases outside the gene matches: 16. DNA of the CDR3: TGTGCCAGCAATACCCGTCGGGGTACTAGCGGGTTCGAGCAGTACTTC. Translating gives CASNTRRGTSGFEQYF.

This chain connects TRBV7-9 to TRBJ1-1; possibly TRBD1 for D (6 bases). Trimming removed 1 base from V and 0 bases from J, with 21 bases in between. CDR3 length: 19 amino acids. Germline lookup yields CDR1 SEHNR and CDR2 FQNEAQ (reference sequence). The CDR3 sequence: CASSLDRGAKPRVNTEAFF. CDR3 nucleotide sequence: TGTGCCAGCAGCTTAGATCGGGGGGCGAAACCGAGAGTGAACACTGAAGCTTTCTTT.

The chain's CDR3 is CASSVEAGVDRADTQYF. CDR3 sequence (DNA): TGTGCCAGCAGCGTAGAAGCGGGGGTCGACCGAGCAGATACGCAGTATTTT. The chain uses TRBV9 and TRBJ2-3; 8 nucleotides line up with TRBD2. CDR3 length equals 17 residues. V lost 0 bases to trimming and J lost 4 bases; unmatched junction nucleotides: 10. Germline CDR1 and CDR2: SGDLS and YYNGEE.

Concerning this clone itself: Other DNA sequences within the sample encode an identical CDR3. The chain is built from TRBV7-9 and TRBJ1-1, with D maybe TRBD1 (5 bases). There are 14 residues in the CDR3. With 1 base removed from V and 2 bases from J, the gap between germline ends came to 8 bases. CDR1 SEHNR and CDR2 FQNEAQ come from the germline V gene (reference sequence). The CDR3 DNA follows: TGTGCCAGCAGCTTAGTGCAGGGTAACACTGAAGCTTTCTTT. This codes for CASSLVQGNTEAFF.

In this sample, this clone turned up a few times. The junction differs from germline at one of its ends, possibly a read error. The J gene is TRBJ1-1, the V gene TRBV10-2, with a possible D match to TRBD1 (5 bases). The CDR3 is 14 amino acids. CDR1 is WSHSY and CDR2 is SAAADI in the germline V gene. DNA for the CDR3: TGCGCCAGCAGTCTGGCAGGGATGAAAACTGAAGCTTTCTTT. Translation: CASSLAGMKTEAFF.

This chain connects TRBV9 to TRBJ2-1, with D maybe TRBD2 (5 bases). In germline, CDR1 is SGDLS, CDR2 YYNGEE. The CDR3 contains 12 residues. V gave up 10 bases and J gave up 2 bases, with 10 bases separating them. CDR3 region: CAGSPPYNEQFF. CDR3 sequence (DNA): TGTGCCGGGAGTCCCCCCTACAATGAGCAGTTCTTC.

This clone has only one observation. The rearrangement links TRBV6-5 to TRBJ1-1; weak D call: TRBD1 (5 bases). The CDR3 is made up of 13 amino acids. The V gene's germline CDR1 is MNHEY and CDR2 SVGAGI. V lost 2 bases, J lost 6 bases, and 10 bases lay in between. The CDR3 spells CASSYDSLSEAFF. The CDR3 nucleotides read TGTGCCAGCAGTTACGACAGTCTATCTGAAGCTTTCTTT.

The chain combines TRBV7-2 with TRBJ2-7, with TRBD2 matching over 11 bases. The CDR3 contains 15 residues. Trimming took 0 bases from V and 4 from J; bases not matched to a gene: 2. Germline assignment: CDR1 SGHTA and CDR2 FQGNSA. CDR3 protein: CASSLALAGVYEQYF. In nucleotides, the CDR3 is TGTGCCAGCAGCTTAGCACTAGCGGGAGTTTACGAGCAGTACTTC.

V is TRBV7-3 and J is TRBJ2-1, with D tentatively TRBD1 (5 bases). The CDR3 has 14 residues. The V and J ends lost 0 bases and 6 bases respectively, with 9 bases between them. CDR1 SGHTA and CDR2 FQGTGA come from the germline V gene. The CDR3 bases are TGTGCCAGCAGCTTAACAGGGGTCTCCAATGAGCAGTTCTTC. Translation gives CASSLTGVSNEQFF.

The rearrangement joins TRBV7-2 to TRBJ2-7; D might be TRBD1 (6 bases). Deletions cut 3 bases from V and 3 bases from J, with 15 bases between. The CDR3 is 15 residues long. CDR1 SGHTA and CDR2 FQGNSA come from the germline V gene. The CDR3 protein is CASSFVRGGHYEQYF. DNA of the CDR3: TGTGCCAGCAGCTTCGTCAGGGGCGGGCACTACGAGCAGTACTTC.

DNA of the CDR3: TGCGCCAGCAGCCAAGGACTAGCGGGAGGATCCTACGAGCAGTACTTC. Amino acid sequence: CASSQGLAGGSYEQYF. The chain is built from TRBV4-3 and TRBJ2-7; 13 bases match TRBD2. The germline CDR1 and CDR2 sequences are LGHNA and YSLEER. V trimming: 1 base; J trimming: 1 base; junction bases outside the gene matches: 1. This CDR3 spans 16 amino acids.

The J gene is TRBJ2-7, the V gene TRBV4-3; possible D gene TRBD1, 6 bases. Germline V lookup: CDR1 LGHNA, CDR2 YSLEER. The V and J ends lost 0 bases and 3 bases respectively, with 12 bases between them. The CDR3 has 15 amino acids. The chain's CDR3 is CASSQDPTGYYEQYF. Written as DNA, the CDR3 is TGCGCCAGCAGCCAAGATCCGACAGGATACTACGAGCAGTACTTC.